The source of this T cell receptor beta chain is a study of cytomegalovirus exposure and HLA in healthy donors. Germline CDR1 reads GTSNPN; CDR2 reads SVGIG (reference sequence). The V gene lost 3 bases and the J gene lost 5 bases, with 10 bases spanning the gap. This CDR3 has 12 amino acids. With 60 Vbeta and 13 Jbeta primers, the PCR was carried out. The assay was immunoSEQ multiplex PCR, and TCRdb's table has in-frame clones only and misses some. The sample has about 160,000 clones, 65% to 85% seen once; the top ten hold 2.5% to 3.5%. This receptor was obtained from a woman between 45 and 65 years old in good health and CMV-seropositive. Sample: PBMCs. The chain uses TRBV30 and TRBJ1-1; D uncertain. DNA for the CDR3: TGTGCCTGGAGAAGGCGGGAGACTGAAGCTTTCTTT. Residues: CAWRRRETEAFF.